Below, 14 T cell receptor beta chains from the same sample are listed, as sequenced in a study of shared clonotypes between healthy human individuals. Measured with immunoSEQ multiplex PCR; TCRdb has only the in-frame clones, and not every one. The table includes over 950,000 clones, roughly 80% detected once. Sample: memory CD4+ T cells from PBMCs. Subset meaning: CD45RA-negative fraction. The source is a man between 18 and 29 years old in good health. Some clones in this sample may be carry-over from other donors' samples.

In DNA, the CDR3 is TGCGCCAGCAGTCCGGTCCCCGATCGCAGCGGGAGGTCCGTACCCTACGTGGAGCAGTACTTC. Amino acid sequence: CASSPVPDRSGRSVPYVEQYF. The J gene is TRBJ2-7, the V gene TRBV10-1; 9 bases match TRBD2. CDR3 size: 21 residues. V lost 5 bases and J lost 7; bases outside the gene matches: 30. The V gene's germline CDR1 is WNHNN and CDR2 SYGVQD (reference sequence).

The table lists this clone with a few counts. This chain uses TRBV7-3 with TRBJ2-7, with D maybe TRBD1 (5 bases). The CDR3 is made up of 14 amino acids. Germline CDR1 is SGHTA and CDR2 is FQGTGA. Trimming pared 1 base from V and 1 base from J, leaving 8 bases between. The DNA for the CDR3 is TGTGCCAGCAGCTTAAAGCCAGGGTCCTACGAGCAGTACTTC. It specifies CASSLKPGSYEQYF.

This clone was detected once. The chain couples TRBV5-1 to TRBJ2-5, with D tentatively TRBD2 (6 bases). Germline CDR1 is SGHRS and CDR2 is YFSETQ. The CDR3 is 17 amino acids. Trimming left V 0 bases short and J 5 bases short, with 20 bases between. In nucleotides, the CDR3 is TGCGCCAGCAGCTTGGCCGCTGGGGCGCCCCGGGGGGAGACCCAGTACTTC. This sequence encodes CASSLAAGAPRGETQYF.

The chain combines TRBV28 with TRBJ1-2; 12 nucleotides match TRBD1. This CDR3 is built from 14 residues. J gave up 7 bases and V 6 bases, and 6 bases lay outside the gene matches. Germline values: CDR1 MDHEN, CDR2 SYDVKM. Here the CDR3 DNA reads TGTGCCAGCAGACCAGGGACAGGGGGCCGTGGCTACACCTTC. Protein sequence: CASRPGTGGRGYTF.

In this sample, this clone turned up once. A much larger clonotype is one base distant, so this may be a read error. The chain has TRBV7-9 and TRBJ2-2; D tentatively reads TRBD1 or TRBD2 (5 bases each). The CDR3 loop spans 15 amino acids. Germline V lookup: CDR1 SEHNR, CDR2 FQNEAQ (reference sequence). V dropped 10 bases and J dropped 1 base, with 16 bases sitting between them. This chain's CDR3 is CATGGGQVNTGELFF. In nucleotides, the CDR3 is TGTGCCACCGGCGGAGGACAAGTGAACACCGGGGAGCTGTTTTTT. The full variable domain, with the rest looked up from reference TRBV7-9 and TRBJ2-2, is DTGVSQNPRHKITKRGQNVTFRCDPISEHNRLYWYRQTLGQGPEFLTYFQNEAQLEKSRLLSDRFSAERPKGSFSTLEIQRTEQGDSAMYLCATGGGQVNTGELFFGEGSRLTVL.

The chain combines TRBV30 with TRBJ2-3; no reliable D call. The CDR3 runs to 11 residues. Germline V gene sequence: CDR1 GTSNPN, CDR2 SVGIG (reference sequence). Deletions cut 6 bases from V and 5 bases from J, with 9 bases between. The CDR3 DNA is TGTGCCTGCCGGGCAGTAGATACGCAGTATTTT. Translating gives CACRAVDTQYF.

V gene TRBV11-2 combines with J gene TRBJ1-2, with D possibly being TRBD1 (6 bases). V lost 6 bases to trimming and J lost 7 bases, with 15 bases between them. Germline V gene sequence: CDR1 SGHAT, CDR2 FQNNGV. The length of the CDR3 is 13 residues. CDR3 sequence reads: CASRGGQYSGYTF. The CDR3 nucleotides read TGTGCCAGCAGGGGGGGGCAGTATTCTGGCTACACCTTC.

The chain is built from TRBV28 and TRBJ2-5; D gene ambiguous. Trimming removed 4 bases at V and 5 bases at J, with 5 bases between. CDR1 and CDR2 (germline): MDHEN, SYDVKM. This CDR3 has 11 amino acids. The CDR3, as DNA: TGTGCCAGCAGTTCGTGGGAGACCCAGTACTTC. The encoded protein is CASSSWETQYF. The full variable domain, its missing parts supplied by reference TRBV28 and TRBJ2-5, is DVKVTQSSRYLVKRTGEKVFLECVQDMDHENMFWYRQDPGLGLRLIYFSYDVKMKEKGDIPEGYSVSREKKERFSLILESASTNQTSMYLCASSSWETQYFGPGTRLLVL.

V and J are TRBV30 and TRBJ2-3; D is possibly TRBD2 (6 bases). Germline V lookup: CDR1 GTSNPN, CDR2 SVGIG (reference sequence). Deletions cut 4 bases from V and 6 bases from J, with 17 bases between. The CDR3 consists of 14 residues. For the CDR3, the DNA is TGTGCCTGGAATTTCCGGGAGCCTCAGGATACGCAGTATTTT. Encoded protein: CAWNFREPQDTQYF.

V and J are TRBV11-2 and TRBJ2-3; a possible D gene is TRBD2 (7 bases). Germline CDR1 SGHAT, CDR2 FQNNGV. Trimming took 5 bases from V and 3 from J, leaving 18 bases between them. The CDR3 runs 16 residues. The CDR3 DNA is TGTGCCAGCAGCCGAAGGGGGAGGGCCTTAACAGATACGCAGTATTTT. Protein sequence: CASSRRGRALTDTQYF.

This chain uses TRBV6-5 with TRBJ1-1; possibly TRBD1 for D (5 bases). V dropped 5 bases and J dropped 7 bases, with 14 bases sitting between them. Germline V lookup: CDR1 MNHEY, CDR2 SVGAGI. This CDR3 contains 13 residues. CDR3 coding DNA: TGTGCCAGCAGTCCACAATGGGGGAGTGAAGCTTTCTTT. This encodes CASSPQWGSEAFF.

V and J are TRBV28 and TRBJ1-5; 7 positions match TRBD1. Germline trimming cut 2 bases from V and 6 bases from J; bases unmatched to any gene: 7. The CDR3 totals 15 residues. CDR1 is MDHEN and CDR2 is SYDVKM in the germline V gene. CDR3 region: CASSLRDRKVQPQHF. DNA of the CDR3: TGTGCCAGCAGTTTAAGGGACAGAAAGGTTCAGCCCCAGCATTTT.

DNA of the CDR3: TGTGCCAGCAGTGACGACAGGACGACTAGCGGGAGGAGAAGTATACAGTTCTTC. Protein: CASSDDRTTSGRRSIQFF. The chain combines TRBV6-4 with TRBJ2-1, with 13 bases identical to TRBD2. The CDR3 spans 18 residues. The ends lost 2 bases at V and 13 bases at J; junction bases unmatched: 17. Germline V lookup: CDR1 MRHNA, CDR2 SNTAGT.

The rearrangement uses TRBV20-1 and TRBJ2-7; maybe TRBD2 (5 bases). The germline V and J ends were trimmed by 7 bases and 5 bases, with 12 bases remaining between them. This CDR3 spans 11 amino acids. The germline V gene encodes CDR1 DFQATT and CDR2 SNEGSKA (reference sequence). CDR3 sequence (DNA): TGCAGTGGGACTTACACCCACGAGCAGTACTTC. This encodes CSGTYTHEQYF.